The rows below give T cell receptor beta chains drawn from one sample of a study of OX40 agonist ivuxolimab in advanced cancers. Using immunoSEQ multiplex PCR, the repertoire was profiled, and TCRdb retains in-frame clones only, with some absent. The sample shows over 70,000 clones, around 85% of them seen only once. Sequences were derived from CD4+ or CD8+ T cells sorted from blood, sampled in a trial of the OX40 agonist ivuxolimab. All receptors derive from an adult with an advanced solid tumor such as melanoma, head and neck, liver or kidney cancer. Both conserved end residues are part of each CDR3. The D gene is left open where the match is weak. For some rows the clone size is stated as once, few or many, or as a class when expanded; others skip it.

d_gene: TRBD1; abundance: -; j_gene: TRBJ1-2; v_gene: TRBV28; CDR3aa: CASSWTGRFPGYTF; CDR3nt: TGTGCCAGCAGTTGGACAGGACGCTTCCCGGGCTACACCTTC
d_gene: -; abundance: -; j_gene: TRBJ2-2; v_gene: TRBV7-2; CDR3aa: CASSLQGGTNTGELFF; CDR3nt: TGTGCCAGCAGCTTACAGGGCGGGACGAACACCGGGGAGCTGTTTTTT
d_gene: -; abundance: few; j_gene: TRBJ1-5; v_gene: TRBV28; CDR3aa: CASSSGFSNQPQHF; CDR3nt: TGTGCCAGCAGTTCCGGGTTTTCCAATCAGCCCCAGCATTTT
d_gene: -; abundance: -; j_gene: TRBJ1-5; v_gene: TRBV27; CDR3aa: CASRPSTGDRPQHF; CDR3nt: TGTGCCAGCAGACCTTCGACGGGAGATCGGCCCCAGCATTTT
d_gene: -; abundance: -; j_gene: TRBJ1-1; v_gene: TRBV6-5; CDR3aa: CASSYEGTEAFF; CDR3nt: TGTGCCAGCAGTTATGAAGGAACTGAAGCTTTCTTT
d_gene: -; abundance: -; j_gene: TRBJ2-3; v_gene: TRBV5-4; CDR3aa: CASSLADSSTDTQYF; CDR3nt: TGTGCCAGCAGCTTGGCCGACTCTAGCACAGATACGCAGTATTTT
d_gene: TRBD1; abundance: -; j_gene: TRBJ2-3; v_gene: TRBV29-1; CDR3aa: CSVLFAGGRTDTQYF; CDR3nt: TGCAGCGTTCTATTCGCAGGGGGCCGCACAGATACGCAGTATTTT
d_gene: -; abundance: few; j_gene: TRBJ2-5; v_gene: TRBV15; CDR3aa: CATSSSPGLQETQYF; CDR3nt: TGTGCCACCAGCAGCTCACCGGGACTCCAAGAGACCCAGTACTTC
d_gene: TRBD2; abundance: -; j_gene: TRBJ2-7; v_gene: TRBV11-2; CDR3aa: CASSPGTNHEQYF; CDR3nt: TGTGCCAGCAGCCCCGGGACTAACCACGAGCAGTACTTC
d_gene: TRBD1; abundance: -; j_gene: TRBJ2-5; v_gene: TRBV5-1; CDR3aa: CASSLVPRQGVETQYF; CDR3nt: TGCGCCAGCAGCTTGGTTCCGCGGCAGGGGGTCGAGACCCAGTACTTC
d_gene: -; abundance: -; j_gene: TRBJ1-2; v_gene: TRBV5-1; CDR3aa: CASSSALTGNYGYTF; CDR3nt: TGCGCCAGCAGCTCCGCCCTTACAGGAAACTATGGCTACACCTTC
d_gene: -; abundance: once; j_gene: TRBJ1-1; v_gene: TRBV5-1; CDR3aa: CASSLRPGGNTEAFF; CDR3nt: TGCGCCAGCAGCTTACGCCCGGGGGGGAACACTGAAGCTTTCTTT
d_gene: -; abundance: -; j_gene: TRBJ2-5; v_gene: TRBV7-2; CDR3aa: CASSLVGSSETQYF; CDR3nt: TGTGCCAGCAGCTTAGTCGGGAGCTCCGAGACCCAGTACTTC
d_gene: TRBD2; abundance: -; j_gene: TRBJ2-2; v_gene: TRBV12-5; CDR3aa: CASGLRTSGGPGQVGELFF; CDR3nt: TGTGCTAGTGGTCTCCGGACTAGCGGGGGCCCCGGGCAGGTCGGGGAGCTGTTTTTT
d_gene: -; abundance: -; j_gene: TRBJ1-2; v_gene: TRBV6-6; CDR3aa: CASSYSTGAGYGYTF; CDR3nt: TGTGCCAGCAGTTACTCGACGGGGGCTGGCTATGGCTACACCTTC
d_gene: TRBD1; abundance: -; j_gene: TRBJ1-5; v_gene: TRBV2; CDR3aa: CASSTTWDRGSNQPQHF; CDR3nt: TGTGCCAGCAGTACAACCTGGGACAGGGGGAGCAATCAGCCCCAGCATTTT
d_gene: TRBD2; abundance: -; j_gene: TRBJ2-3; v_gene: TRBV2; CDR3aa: CASSPGTSGGTQYF; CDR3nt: TGTGCCAGCAGCCCAGGGACTAGCGGGGGTACGCAGTATTTT
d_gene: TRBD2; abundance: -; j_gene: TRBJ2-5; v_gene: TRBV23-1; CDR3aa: CANHTGTSGPTQYF; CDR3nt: TGCGCCAACCATACCGGGACTAGCGGTCCGACCCAGTACTTC
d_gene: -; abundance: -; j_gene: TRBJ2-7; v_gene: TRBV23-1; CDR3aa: CASSQSGPGTPRGQYF; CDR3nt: TGCGCCAGCAGTCAATCGGGGCCGGGGACACCCCGAGGGCAGTACTTC
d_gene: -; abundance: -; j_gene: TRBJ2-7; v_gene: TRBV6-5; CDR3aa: CASSYGRATYEQYF; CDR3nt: TGTGCCAGCAGTTACGGCCGGGCCACCTACGAGCAGTACTTC
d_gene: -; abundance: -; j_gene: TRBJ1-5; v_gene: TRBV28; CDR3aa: CATRPGKYQPQHF; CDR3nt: TGTGCCACCCGGCCGGGGAAGTATCAGCCCCAGCATTTT
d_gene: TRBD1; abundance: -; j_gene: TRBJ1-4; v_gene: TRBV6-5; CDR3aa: CASSYVRGEKLFF; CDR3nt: TGTGCCAGCAGTTACGTCAGGGGGGAGAAACTGTTTTTT
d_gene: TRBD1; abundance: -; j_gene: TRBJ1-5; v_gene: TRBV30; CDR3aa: CAWSGDRGNQPQHF; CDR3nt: TGTGCCTGGAGCGGGGACAGGGGGAATCAGCCCCAGCATTTT
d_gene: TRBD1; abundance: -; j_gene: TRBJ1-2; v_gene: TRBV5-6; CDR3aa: CASSFRDRPYGYTF; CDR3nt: TGTGCCAGCAGCTTCCGGGACAGGCCCTATGGCTACACCTTC
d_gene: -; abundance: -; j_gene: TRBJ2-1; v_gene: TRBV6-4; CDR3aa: CAVQGNEQFF; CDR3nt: TGTGCCGTCCAGGGCAATGAGCAGTTCTTC
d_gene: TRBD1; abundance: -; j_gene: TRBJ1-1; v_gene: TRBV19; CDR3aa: CASSYLRAGGNTEAFF; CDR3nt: TGTGCCAGTAGTTACTTGAGGGCAGGGGGTAATACTGAAGCTTTCTTT
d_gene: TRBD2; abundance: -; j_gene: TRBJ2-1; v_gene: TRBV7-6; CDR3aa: CASSLRTRRGIYEQFF; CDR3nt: TGTGCCAGCAGCTTACGAACGAGGCGGGGGATTTATGAGCAGTTCTTC
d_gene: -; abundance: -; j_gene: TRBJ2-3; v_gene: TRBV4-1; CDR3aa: CASSQSADPSTDTQYF; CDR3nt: TGCGCCAGCAGCCAGAGCGCTGATCCTAGCACAGATACGCAGTATTTT
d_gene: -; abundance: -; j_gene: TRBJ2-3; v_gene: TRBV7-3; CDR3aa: CASSPTGVDTQYF; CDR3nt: TGTGCCAGCAGCCCTACCGGGGTAGATACGCAGTATTTT
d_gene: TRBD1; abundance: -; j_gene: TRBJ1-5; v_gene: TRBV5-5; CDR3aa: CASSITGGNQPQHF; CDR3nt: TGTGCCAGCAGCATAACAGGGGGCAATCAGCCCCAGCATTTT
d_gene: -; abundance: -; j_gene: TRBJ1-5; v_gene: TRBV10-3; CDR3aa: CAISEQVSNQPQHF; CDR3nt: TGTGCCATCAGTGAGCAGGTTAGCAATCAGCCCCAGCATTTT
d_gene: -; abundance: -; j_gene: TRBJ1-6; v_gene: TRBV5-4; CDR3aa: CASSLGRANNSPLHF; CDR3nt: TGTGCCAGCAGCTTGGGCAGGGCCAATAATTCACCCCTCCACTTT
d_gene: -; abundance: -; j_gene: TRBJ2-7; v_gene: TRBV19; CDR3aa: CASSSRVFSYEQYF; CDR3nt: TGTGCCAGTAGTAGTAGGGTTTTCTCCTACGAGCAGTACTTC
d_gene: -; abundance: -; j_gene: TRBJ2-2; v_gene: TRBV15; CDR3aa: CATTPYREDTGELFF; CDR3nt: TGTGCCACCACTCCCTATAGAGAGGACACCGGGGAGCTGTTTTTT
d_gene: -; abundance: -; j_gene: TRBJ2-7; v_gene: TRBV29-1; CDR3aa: CSVEGAPYEQYF; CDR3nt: TGCAGCGTTGAAGGCGCGCCCTACGAGCAGTACTTC
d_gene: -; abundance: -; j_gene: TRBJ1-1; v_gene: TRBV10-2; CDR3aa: CASTRSGGIGKANTEAFF; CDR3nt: TGCGCCAGCACCAGGTCGGGGGGGATCGGGAAGGCGAACACTGAAGCTTTCTTT
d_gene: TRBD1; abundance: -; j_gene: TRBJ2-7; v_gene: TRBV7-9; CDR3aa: CASSLVSGGEQYF; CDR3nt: TGTGCCAGCAGCTTAGTTTCAGGGGGCGAGCAGTACTTC
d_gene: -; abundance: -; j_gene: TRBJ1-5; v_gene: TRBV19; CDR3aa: CASSMRQENQPQHF; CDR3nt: TGTGCCAGTAGTATGAGGCAGGAGAATCAGCCCCAGCATTTT
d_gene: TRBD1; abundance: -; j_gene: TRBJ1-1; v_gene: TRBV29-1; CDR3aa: CSVEGTGGGTEAFF; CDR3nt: TGCAGCGTTGAGGGCACAGGGGGGGGCACTGAAGCTTTCTTT
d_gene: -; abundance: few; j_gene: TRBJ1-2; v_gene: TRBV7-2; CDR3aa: CASSLALAWAARNGYTF; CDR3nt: TGTGCCAGCAGCTTAGCGCTCGCCTGGGCGGCGAGGAATGGCTACACCTTC
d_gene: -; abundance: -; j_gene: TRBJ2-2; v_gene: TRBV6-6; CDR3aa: CASSRGSTGELFF; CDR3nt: TGTGCCAGCAGTCGGGGGAGCACCGGGGAGCTGTTTTTT
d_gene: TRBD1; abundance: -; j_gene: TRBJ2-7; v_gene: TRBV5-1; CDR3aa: CASSLRDRAYEQYF; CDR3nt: TGCGCCAGCAGCTTGAGGGACAGGGCCTACGAGCAGTACTTC
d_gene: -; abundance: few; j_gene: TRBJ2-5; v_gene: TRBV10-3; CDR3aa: CAISESVPPAETQYF; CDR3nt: TGTGCCATCAGTGAGTCGGTCCCCCCGGCGGAGACCCAGTACTTC
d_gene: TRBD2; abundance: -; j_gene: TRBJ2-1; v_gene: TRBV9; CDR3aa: CASRYGLAGEDEQFF; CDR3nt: TGTGCCAGCAGGTACGGACTAGCGGGGGAGGATGAGCAGTTCTTC
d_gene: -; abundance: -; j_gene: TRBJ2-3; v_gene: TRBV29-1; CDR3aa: CSVDPTGWGTDTQYF; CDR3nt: TGCAGCGTGGATCCAACAGGGTGGGGCACAGATACGCAGTATTTT